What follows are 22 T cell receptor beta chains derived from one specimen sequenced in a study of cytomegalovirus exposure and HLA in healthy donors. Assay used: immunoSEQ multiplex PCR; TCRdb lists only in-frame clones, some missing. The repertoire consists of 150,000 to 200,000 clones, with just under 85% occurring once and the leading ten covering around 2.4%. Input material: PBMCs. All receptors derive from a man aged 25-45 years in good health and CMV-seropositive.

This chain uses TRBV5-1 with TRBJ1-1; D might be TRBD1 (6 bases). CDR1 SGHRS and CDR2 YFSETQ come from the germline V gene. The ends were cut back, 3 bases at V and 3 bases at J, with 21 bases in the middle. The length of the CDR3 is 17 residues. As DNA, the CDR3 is TGCGCCAGCAGCTGGGGGGGGGCGACAGGCGCCCACACTGAAGCTTTCTTT. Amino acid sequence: CASSWGGATGAHTEAFF.

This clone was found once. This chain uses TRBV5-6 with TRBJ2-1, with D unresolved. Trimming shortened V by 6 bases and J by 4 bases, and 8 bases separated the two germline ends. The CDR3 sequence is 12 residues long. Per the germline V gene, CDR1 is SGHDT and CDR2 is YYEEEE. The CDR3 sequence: CASTRVYNEQFF. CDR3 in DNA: TGTGCCAGCACCCGGGTGTACAATGAGCAGTTCTTC.

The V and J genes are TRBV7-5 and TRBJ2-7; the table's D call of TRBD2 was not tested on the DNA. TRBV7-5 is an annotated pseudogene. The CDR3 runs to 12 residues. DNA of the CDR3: TGTGCCAGAAGCTTTGGAACGGGCGAGCAGTACTTC. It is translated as CARSFGTGEQYF.

The chain's CDR3 is CASSSQTGGSRNEQFF. The CDR3 region has the DNA TGTGCCAGCAGTTCCCAGACAGGGGGCTCCAGAAATGAGCAGTTCTTC. J is TRBJ2-1 and V is TRBV28; TRBD1 agrees at 10 bases. Germline CDR1 MDHEN, CDR2 SYDVKM. Trimming took 4 bases from V and 7 from J; bases not matched to a gene: 10. The CDR3 contains 16 residues.

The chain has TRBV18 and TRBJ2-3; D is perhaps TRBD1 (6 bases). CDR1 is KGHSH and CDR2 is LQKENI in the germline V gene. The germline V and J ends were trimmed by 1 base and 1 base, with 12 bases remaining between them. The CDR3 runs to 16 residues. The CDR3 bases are TGTGCCAGCTCACCACTACAGGGTCGGGGCACAGATACGCAGTATTTT. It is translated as CASSPLQGRGTDTQYF.

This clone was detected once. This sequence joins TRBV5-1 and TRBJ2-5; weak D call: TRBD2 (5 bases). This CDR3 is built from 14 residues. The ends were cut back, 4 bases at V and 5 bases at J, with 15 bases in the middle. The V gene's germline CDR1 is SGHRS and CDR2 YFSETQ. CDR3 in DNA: TGCGCCAGCAGCCCCCGGGGAGCCGGTGAGACCCAGTACTTC. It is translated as CASSPRGAGETQYF.

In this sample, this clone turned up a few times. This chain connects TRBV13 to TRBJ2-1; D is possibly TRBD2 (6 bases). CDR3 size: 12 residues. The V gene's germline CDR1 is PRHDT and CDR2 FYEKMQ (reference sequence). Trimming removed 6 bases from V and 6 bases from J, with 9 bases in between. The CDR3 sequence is CASSQGGNEQFF. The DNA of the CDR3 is TGTGCCAGCAGTCAGGGAGGCAATGAGCAGTTCTTC.

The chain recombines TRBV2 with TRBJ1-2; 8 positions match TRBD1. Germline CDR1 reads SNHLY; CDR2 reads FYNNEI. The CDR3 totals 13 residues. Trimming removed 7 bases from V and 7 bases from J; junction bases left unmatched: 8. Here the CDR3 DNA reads TGTGCCAGCAAGGGCAGGGGGCGTTCTGGCTACACCTTC. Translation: CASKGRGRSGYTF.

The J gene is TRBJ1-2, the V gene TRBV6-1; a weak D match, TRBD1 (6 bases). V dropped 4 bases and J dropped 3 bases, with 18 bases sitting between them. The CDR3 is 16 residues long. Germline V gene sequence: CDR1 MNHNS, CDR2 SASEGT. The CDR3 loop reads CASSGWVKGVDYGYTF. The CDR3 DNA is TGTGCCAGCAGTGGGTGGGTGAAGGGGGTGGACTATGGCTACACCTTC.

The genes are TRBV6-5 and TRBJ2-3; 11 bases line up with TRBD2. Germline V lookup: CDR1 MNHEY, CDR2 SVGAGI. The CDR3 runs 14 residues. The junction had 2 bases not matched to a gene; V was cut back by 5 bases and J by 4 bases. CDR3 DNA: TGTGCCAGCAGTCTACTAGCGGGGGCAGATACGCAGTATTTT. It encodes CASSLLAGADTQYF.

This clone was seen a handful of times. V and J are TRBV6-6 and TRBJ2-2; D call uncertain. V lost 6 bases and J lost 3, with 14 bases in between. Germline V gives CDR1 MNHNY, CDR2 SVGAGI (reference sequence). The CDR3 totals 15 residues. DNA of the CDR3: TGTGCCAGCAGCTTGATGAGGTCCGACACCGGGGAGCTGTTTTTT. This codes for CASSLMRSDTGELFF.

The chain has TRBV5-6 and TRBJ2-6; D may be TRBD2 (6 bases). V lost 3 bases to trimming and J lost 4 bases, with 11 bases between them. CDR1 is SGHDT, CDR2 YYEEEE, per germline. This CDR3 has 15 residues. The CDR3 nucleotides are TGTGCCAGCAGCTCTCTAGCGCGAGGGGCCAACGTCCTGACTTTC. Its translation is CASSSLARGANVLTF. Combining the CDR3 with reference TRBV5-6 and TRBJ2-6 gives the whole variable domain DAGVTQSPTHLIKTRGQQVTLRCSPKSGHDTVSWYQQALGQGPQFIFQYYEEEERQRGNFPDRFSGHQFPNYSSELNVNALLLGDSALYLCASSSLARGANVLTFGAGSRLTVL.

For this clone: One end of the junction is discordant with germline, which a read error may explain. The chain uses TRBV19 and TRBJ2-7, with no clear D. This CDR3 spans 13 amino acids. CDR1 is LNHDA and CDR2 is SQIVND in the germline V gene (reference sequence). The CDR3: CANSIGQSYEQYF. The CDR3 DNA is TGTGCCAATAGTATAGGGCAGTCCTACGAGCAGTACTTC.

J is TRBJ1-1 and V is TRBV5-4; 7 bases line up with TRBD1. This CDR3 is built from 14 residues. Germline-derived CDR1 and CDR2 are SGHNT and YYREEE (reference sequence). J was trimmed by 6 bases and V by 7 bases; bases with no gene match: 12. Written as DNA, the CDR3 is TGTGCCAGCGGGGTAGACAGGGCGGACTCTGAAGCTTTCTTT. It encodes CASGVDRADSEAFF.

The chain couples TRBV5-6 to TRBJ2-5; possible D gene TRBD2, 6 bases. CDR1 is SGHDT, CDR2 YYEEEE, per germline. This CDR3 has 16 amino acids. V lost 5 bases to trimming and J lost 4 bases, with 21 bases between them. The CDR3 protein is CASRYLSGVRGETQYF. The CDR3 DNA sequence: TGTGCCAGCAGGTATCTTAGCGGCGTAAGGGGAGAGACCCAGTACTTC.

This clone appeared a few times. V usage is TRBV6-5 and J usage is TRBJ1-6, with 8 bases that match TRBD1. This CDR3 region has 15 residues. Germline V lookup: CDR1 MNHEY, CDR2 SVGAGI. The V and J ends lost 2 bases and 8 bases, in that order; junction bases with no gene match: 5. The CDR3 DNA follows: TGTGCCAGCAGTTACCGGACAGGGCAGTATTCACCCCTCCACTTT. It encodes CASSYRTGQYSPLHF.

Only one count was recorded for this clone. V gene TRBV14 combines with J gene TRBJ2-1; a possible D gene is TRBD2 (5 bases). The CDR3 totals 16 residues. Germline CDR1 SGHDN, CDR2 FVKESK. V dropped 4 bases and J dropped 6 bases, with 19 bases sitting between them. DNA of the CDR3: TGTGCCAGCAGCCCCGACTCTGGGGAGCTATTCAATGAGCAGTTCTTC. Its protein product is CASSPDSGELFNEQFF.

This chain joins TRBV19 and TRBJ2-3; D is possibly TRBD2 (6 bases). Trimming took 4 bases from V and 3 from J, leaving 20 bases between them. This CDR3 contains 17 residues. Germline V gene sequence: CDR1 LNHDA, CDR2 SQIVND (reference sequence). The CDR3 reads CASSTGRGASRTDTQYF. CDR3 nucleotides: TGTGCCAGTAGTACCGGGCGGGGAGCTAGCCGGACAGATACGCAGTATTTT.

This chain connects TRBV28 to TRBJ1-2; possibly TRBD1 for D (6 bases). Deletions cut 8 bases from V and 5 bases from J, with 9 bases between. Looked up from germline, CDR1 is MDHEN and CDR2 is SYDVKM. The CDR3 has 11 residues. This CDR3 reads CASQGFYGYTF. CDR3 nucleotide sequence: TGTGCCAGCCAGGGGTTTTATGGCTACACCTTC.

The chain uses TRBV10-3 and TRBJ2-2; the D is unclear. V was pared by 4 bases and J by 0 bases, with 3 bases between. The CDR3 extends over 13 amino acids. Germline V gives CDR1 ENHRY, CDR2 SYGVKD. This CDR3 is CAISGPNTGELFF. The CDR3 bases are TGTGCCATCAGTGGGCCGAACACCGGGGAGCTGTTTTTT.

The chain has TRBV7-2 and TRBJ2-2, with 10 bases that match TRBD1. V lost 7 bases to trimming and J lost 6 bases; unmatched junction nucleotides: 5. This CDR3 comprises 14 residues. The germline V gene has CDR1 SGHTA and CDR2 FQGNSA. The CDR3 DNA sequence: TGTGCCAGCAATCCCGGGACAGGGGCCGGGGAGCTGTTTTTT. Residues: CASNPGTGAGELFF. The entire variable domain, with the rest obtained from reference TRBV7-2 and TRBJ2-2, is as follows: GAGVSQSPSNKVTEKGKDVELRCDPISGHTALYWYRQSLGQGLEFLIYFQGNSAPDKSGLPSDRFSAERTGGSVSTLTIQRTQQEDSAVYLCASNPGTGAGELFFGEGSRLTVL.

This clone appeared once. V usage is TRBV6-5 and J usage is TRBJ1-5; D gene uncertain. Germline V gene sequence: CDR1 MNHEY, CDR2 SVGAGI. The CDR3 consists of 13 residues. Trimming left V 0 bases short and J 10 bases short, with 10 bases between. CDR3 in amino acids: CASSYSDTLPQHF. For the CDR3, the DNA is TGTGCCAGCAGTTACTCCGACACCCTTCCCCAGCATTTT.